This TCR beta chain was recorded in a study of cytomegalovirus exposure and HLA in healthy donors. Whole-study findings and limits: Reports state that TCR beta sequences accurately predicted most subjects' HLA-A and HLA-B alleles. Analysis performed later showed TCR beta chains linked to HLA being more clonally expanded than equally common others. Across donors, sequencing depth was assumed by presence/absence analyses to be roughly uniform.

About this clone itself: Antigen specificity is unknown.

The PCR used 60 Vbeta and 13 Jbeta primers. TCRdb's table, derived via immunoSEQ multiplex PCR, lists solely in-frame clones and lacks some. The sample consists of some 100,000 clones, 84% of them appearing once. The ends were cut back, 11 bases at V and 1 base at J, with 12 bases in the middle. CDR3 length equals 12 residues. The germline CDR1 and CDR2 sequences are LNHDA and SQIVND (reference sequence). The chain joins TRBV19 to TRBJ2-7; D is possibly TRBD2 (6 bases). Sequenced sample: PBMCs. The sequence was collected from a woman in her late teens or twenties in good health and CMV-seronegative. The CDR3 bases are TGTGCCGGGACTCCTAGGTCCTACGAGCAGTACTTC. Its translation: CAGTPRSYEQYF.